This T cell receptor beta chain was recovered during a study of technical replicates of blood from several donors. From germline, CDR1 is SGHRS and CDR2 YFSETQ. V lost 4 bases, J lost 2 bases, and 9 bases lay in between. The CDR3 extends over 13 amino acids. Here immunoSEQ multiplex PCR was the method, and the copy in TCRdb shows in-frame clones only, minus some. The sample carries 65,000 to 90,000 clones, roughly 93% recorded once. The rearrangement joins TRBV5-1 to TRBJ1-2; no clear D gene. What was sequenced was T cells isolated from PBMCs. The source is a human donor in good health. CDR3 DNA sequence: TGCGCCAGCAGCCGGGAGAGCAACTATGGCTACACCTTC. It codes for CASSRESNYGYTF.